The clone carrying this TCR beta chain was picked up a small number of times. TCRdb called the RT-PCR reads again in MiXCR, with one record for every CDR3 protein. The sample contains some 30,000 distinct CDR3 sequences, roughly 38% of which appear only once. The germline V and J ends were trimmed by 1 base and 0 bases, with 17 bases remaining between them. CDR3 length equals 17 residues. Germline V CDR1 and CDR2: DFQATT, SNEGSKA (reference sequence). This record comes from a study of patients and donors after allogeneic stem cell transplantation. Sequenced: blood, either unsorted or a sorted T cell fraction (not recorded which). The receptor comes from a human donor who was either an allogeneic HSCT recipient or a stem cell or donor lymphocyte infusion donor (not recorded which). It is not recorded whose cells these are; they may come from a transplant donor. The rearrangement uses TRBV20-1 and TRBJ2-3, with D possibly TRBD2 on 6 matching bases. The CDR3 is CSARGAGLLYSTDTQYF. The CDR3 DNA reads TGCAGTGCTAGAGGGGCGGGGTTACTATATAGCACAGATACGCAGTATTTT.